The clone carrying this T cell receptor beta chain turned up a few times. This sample is drawn from a study of T cells after yellow fever vaccination. A single record per CDR3 protein comes from TCRdb applying MiXCR to the 5' RACE reads. The sample records about 120,000 distinct CDR3 sequences, 8.9% being singletons. The length of the CDR3 is 15 residues. CDR1 and CDR2 from the germline V gene are SGHAT and FQNNGV. Deletions cut 4 bases from V and 4 bases from J, with 14 bases between. Sample: CD8+ T cells sorted from PBMCs, taken on the day of the yellow fever booster vaccination. The clonotype originates from a man between 18 and 35 years old who received the YFV17D yellow fever vaccine. The chain employs TRBV11-2 and TRBJ2-1; D is perhaps TRBD2 (5 bases). CDR3 bases: TGTGCCAGCAGCTGGCGGGTAACCCGATACAATGAGCAGTTCTTC. It encodes CASSWRVTRYNEQFF.